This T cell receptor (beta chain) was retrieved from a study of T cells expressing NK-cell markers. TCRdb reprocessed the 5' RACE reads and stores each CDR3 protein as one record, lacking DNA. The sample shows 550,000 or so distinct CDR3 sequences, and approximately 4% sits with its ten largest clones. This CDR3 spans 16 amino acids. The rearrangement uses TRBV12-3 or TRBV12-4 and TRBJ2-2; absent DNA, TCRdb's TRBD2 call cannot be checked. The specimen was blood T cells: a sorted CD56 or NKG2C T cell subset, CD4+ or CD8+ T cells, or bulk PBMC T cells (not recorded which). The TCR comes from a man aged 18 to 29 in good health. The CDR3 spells CASSLSRALAVGELFF.